The present entry profiles one T cell receptor (beta chain) with its context. What it recognizes is unknown. CD45RO negativity and positive selection for CCR7 defined naive CD8 cells, a population that excluded terminally differentiated effector memory CD45RA+ cells. Recent vaccinations or acute infections were absent in the healthy HIV-negative adult donors. Adult Caucasians living in Nashville, Tennessee made up all of the donors. Looked up from germline, CDR1 is SNHLY and CDR2 is FYNNEI. V lost 0 bases to trimming and J lost 5 bases, with 10 bases between them. This CDR3 contains 14 residues. The sample is drawn from a study of shared clonotypes between healthy human individuals. A 200 ng quantity of DNA, tens of thousands of T cell genomes, went into the sorted-subset replicate PCRs. The table came from immunoSEQ multiplex PCR; TCRdb's copy has only in-frame clones and leaves some out. In the table there are 1.5 million to 2.5 million clones, over 85% of which are singletons.

General study findings and limits: Generation probability values for non-shared clonotypes were lower than those for clonotypes shared by all four donors.

This receptor was taken from a man aged 18 to 30 in good health. The sample consisted of naive CD8+ T cells sorted from blood. The chain joins TRBV2 to TRBJ1-2; D is uncertain. CDR3 nucleotide sequence: TGTGCCAGCAGTGAAGCCCCGACCCTTTATGGCTACACCTTC. Its protein product is CASSEAPTLYGYTF.